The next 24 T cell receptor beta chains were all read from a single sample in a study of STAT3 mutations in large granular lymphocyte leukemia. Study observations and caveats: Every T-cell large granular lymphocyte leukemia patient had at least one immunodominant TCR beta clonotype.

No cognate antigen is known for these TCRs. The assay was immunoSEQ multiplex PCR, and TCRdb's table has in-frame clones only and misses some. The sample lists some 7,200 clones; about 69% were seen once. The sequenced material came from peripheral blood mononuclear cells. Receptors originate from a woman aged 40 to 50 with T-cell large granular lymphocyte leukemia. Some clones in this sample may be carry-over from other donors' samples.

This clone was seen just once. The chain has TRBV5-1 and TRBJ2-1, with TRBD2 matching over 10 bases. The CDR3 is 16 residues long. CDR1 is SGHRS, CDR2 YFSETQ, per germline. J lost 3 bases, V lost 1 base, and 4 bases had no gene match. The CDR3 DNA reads TGCGCCAGCAGCTTGCGCCCTAGCGGGGGCTACAATGAGCAGTTCTTC. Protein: CASSLRPSGGYNEQFF. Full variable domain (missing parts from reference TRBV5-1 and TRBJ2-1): KAGVTQTPRYLIKTRGQQVTLSCSPISGHRSVSWYQQTPGQGLQFLFEYFSETQRNKGNFPGRFSGRQFSNSRSEMNVSTLELGDSALYLCASSLRPSGGYNEQFFGPGTRLTVL.

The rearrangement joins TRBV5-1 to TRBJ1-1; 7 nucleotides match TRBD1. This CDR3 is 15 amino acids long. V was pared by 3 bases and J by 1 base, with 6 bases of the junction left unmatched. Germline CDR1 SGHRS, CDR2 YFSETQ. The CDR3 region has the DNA TGCGCCAGCAGCTCGTCCCGGACAGGGAACACTGAAGCTTTCTTT. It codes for CASSSSRTGNTEAFF.

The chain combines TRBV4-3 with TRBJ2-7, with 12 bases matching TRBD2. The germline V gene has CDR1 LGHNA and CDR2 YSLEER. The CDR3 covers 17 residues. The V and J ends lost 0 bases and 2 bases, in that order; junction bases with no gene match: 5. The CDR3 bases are TGCGCCAGCAGCCAAGAACGGACTAGCGGGACTCCCTACGAGCAGTACTTC. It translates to CASSQERTSGTPYEQYF.

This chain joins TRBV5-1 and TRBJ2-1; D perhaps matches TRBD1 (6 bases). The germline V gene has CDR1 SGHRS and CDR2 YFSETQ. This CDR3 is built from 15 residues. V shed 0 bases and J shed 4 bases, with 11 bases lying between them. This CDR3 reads CASSLGDTTYNEQFF. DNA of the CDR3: TGCGCCAGCAGCTTGGGGGACACTACATACAATGAGCAGTTCTTC.

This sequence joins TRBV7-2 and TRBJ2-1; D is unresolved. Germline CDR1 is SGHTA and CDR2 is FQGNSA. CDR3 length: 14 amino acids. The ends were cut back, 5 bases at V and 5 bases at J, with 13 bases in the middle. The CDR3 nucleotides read TGTGCCAGCAGCACGATCTGGCAAGACAATGAGCAGTTCTTC. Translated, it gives CASSTIWQDNEQFF.

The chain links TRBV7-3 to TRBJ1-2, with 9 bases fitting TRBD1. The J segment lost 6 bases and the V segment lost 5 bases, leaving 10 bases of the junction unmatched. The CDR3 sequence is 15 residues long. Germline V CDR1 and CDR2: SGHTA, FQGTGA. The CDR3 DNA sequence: TGTGCCAGCAGCCCACCGGGGACAGGGATTCATGGCTACACCTTC. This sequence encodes CASSPPGTGIHGYTF.

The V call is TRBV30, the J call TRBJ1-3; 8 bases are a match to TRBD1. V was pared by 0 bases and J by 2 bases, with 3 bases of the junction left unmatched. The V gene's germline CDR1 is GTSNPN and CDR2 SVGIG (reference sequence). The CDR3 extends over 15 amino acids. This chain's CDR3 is CAWSVLQGAGNTIYF. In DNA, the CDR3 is TGTGCCTGGAGTGTACTACAGGGGGCTGGAAACACCATATATTTT.

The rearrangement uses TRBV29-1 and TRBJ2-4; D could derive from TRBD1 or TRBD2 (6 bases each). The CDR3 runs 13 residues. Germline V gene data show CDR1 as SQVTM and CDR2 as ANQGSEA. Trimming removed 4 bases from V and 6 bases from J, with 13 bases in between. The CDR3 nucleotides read TGCAGCGTTGCTGGGGGGCCGATAAACATTCAGTACTTC. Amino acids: CSVAGGPINIQYF.

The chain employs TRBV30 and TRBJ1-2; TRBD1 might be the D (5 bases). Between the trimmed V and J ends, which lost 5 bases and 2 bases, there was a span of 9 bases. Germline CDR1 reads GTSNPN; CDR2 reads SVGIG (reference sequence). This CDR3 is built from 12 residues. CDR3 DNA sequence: TGTGCCTGGGTGGGGGACAACTATGGCTACACCTTC. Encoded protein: CAWVGDNYGYTF.

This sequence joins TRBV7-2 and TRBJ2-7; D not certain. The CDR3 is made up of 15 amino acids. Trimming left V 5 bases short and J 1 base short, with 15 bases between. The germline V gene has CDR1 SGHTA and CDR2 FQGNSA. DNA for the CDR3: TGTGCCAGCAGCCCAGCCGGGCTCCGGTCCTACGAGCAGTACTTC. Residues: CASSPAGLRSYEQYF.

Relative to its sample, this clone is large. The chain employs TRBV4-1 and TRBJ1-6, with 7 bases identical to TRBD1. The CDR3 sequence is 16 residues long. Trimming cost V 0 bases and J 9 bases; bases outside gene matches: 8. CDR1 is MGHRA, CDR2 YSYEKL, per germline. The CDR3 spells CASSQDWAGGGSPLHF. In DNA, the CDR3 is TGCGCCAGCAGCCAAGATTGGGCAGGGGGTGGTTCACCCCTCCACTTT.

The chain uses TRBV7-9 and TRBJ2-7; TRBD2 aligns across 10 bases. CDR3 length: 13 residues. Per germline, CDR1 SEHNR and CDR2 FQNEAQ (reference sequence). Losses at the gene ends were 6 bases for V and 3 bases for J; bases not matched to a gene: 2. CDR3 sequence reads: CASRSGGDYEQYF. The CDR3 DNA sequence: TGTGCCAGCAGGAGCGGGGGGGACTACGAGCAGTACTTC.

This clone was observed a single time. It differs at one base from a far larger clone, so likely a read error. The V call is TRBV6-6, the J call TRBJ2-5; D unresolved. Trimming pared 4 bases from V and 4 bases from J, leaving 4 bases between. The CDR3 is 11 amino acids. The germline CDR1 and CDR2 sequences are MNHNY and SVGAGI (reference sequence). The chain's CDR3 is CASSLGETQYF. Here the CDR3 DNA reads TGTGCCAGCAGTTTGGGAGAGACCCAGTACTTC.

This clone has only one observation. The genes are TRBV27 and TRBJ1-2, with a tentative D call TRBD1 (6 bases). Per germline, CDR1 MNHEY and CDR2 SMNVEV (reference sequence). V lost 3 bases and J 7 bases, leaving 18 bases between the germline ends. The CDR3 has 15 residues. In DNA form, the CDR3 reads TGTGCCAGCAGTTTGACTGCCGGGACACGATTTGGCTACACCTTC. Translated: CASSLTAGTRFGYTF.

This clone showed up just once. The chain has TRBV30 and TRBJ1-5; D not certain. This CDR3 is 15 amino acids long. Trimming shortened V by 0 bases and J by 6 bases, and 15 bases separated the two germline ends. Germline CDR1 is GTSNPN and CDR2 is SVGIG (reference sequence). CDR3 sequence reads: CAWSVRRRALQPQHF. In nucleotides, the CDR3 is TGTGCCTGGAGTGTACGGAGAAGGGCCCTTCAGCCCCAGCATTTT.

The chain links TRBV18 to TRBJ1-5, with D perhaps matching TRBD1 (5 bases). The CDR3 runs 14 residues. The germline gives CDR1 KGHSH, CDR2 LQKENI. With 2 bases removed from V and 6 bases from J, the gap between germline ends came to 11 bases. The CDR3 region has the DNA TGTGCCAGCTCACCAGGGCAGGGACGTCAGCCCCAGCATTTT. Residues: CASSPGQGRQPQHF.

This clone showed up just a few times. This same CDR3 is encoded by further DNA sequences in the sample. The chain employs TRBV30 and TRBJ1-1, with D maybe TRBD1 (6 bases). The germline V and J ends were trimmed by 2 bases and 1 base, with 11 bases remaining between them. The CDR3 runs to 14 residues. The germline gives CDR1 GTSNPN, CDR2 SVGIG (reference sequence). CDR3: CAWSSRGGNTEAFF. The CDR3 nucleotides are TGTGCCTGGAGTAGTAGAGGGGGGAACACTGAAGCTTTCTTT. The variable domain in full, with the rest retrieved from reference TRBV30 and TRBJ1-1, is SQTIHQWPATLVQPVGSPLSLECTVEGTSNPNLYWYRQAAGRGLQLLFYSVGIGQISSEVPQNLSASRPQDRQFILSSKKLLLSDSGFYLCAWSSRGGNTEAFFGQGTRLTVV.

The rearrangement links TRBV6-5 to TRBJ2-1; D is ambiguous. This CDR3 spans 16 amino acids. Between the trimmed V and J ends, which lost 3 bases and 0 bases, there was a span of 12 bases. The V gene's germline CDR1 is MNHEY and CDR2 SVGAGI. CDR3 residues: CASSYRRPSSYNEQFF. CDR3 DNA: TGTGCCAGCAGTTATCGGCGGCCGAGCTCCTACAATGAGCAGTTCTTC.

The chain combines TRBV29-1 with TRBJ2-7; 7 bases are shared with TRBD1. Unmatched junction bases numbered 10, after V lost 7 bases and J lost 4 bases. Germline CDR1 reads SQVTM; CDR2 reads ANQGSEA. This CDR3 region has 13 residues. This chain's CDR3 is CSAGDSQRYEQYF. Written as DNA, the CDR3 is TGCAGCGCTGGGGACAGCCAAAGATACGAGCAGTACTTC.

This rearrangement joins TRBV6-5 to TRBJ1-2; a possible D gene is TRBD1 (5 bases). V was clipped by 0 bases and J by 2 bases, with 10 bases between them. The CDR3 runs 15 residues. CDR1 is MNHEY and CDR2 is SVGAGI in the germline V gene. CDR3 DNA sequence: TGTGCCAGCAGTTACTCGATAGGGGCGAACTATGGCTACACCTTC. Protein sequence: CASSYSIGANYGYTF.

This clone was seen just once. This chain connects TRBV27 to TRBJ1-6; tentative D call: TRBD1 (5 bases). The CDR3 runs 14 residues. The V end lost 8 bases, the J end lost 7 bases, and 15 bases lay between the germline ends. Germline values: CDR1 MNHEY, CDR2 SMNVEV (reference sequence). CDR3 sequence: CASGPGRDNSPLHF. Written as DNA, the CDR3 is TGTGCCAGCGGGCCGGGGCGCGACAATTCACCCCTCCACTTT.

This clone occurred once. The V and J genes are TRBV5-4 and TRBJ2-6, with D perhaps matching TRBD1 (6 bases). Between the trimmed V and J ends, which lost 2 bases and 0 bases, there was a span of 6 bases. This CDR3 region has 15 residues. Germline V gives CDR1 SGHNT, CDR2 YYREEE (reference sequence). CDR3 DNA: TGTGCCAGCAGCTTAGGGGGCTCTGGGGCCAACGTCCTGACTTTC. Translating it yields CASSLGGSGANVLTF.

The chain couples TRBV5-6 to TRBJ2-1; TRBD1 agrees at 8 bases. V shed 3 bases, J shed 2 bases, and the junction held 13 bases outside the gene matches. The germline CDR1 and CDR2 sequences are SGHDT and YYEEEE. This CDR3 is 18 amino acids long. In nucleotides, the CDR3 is TGTGCCAGCAGCTGGGGGTGGGCAGGGGGCCCACCCTACAATGAGCAGTTCTTC. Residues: CASSWGWAGGPPYNEQFF.

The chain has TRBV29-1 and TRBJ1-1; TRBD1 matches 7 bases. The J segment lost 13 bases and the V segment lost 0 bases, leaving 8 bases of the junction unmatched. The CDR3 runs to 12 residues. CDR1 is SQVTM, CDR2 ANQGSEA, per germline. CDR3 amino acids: CSVEDDRVWGFF. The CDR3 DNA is TGCAGCGTTGAAGATGACAGGGTTTGGGGTTTCTTT.